The 25 T cell receptor beta chains below all came from one sample that was sequenced in a study of T cells in women clearing cervical HPV infection. Produced via immunoSEQ multiplex PCR; TCRdb's table is partial and in-frame only. This sample's clone table lists fewer than 40,000 clones. Sequenced input: blood buffy coat. Receptor source: a woman between 18 and 70 years old with a cervical HPV16 infection that either progressed to CIN3+ or cleared (not recorded which).

In regard to this clone: The read finishes 3 residues shy of the CDR3 end, and the germline J gene is used to complete it. The chain links TRBV20-1 to TRBJ1-1; D is undetermined. CDR1 DFQATT and CDR2 SNEGSKA come from the germline V gene (reference sequence). Trimming shortened V by 8 bases and J by 0 bases, and 13 bases separated the two germline ends. CDR3 length: 13 amino acids. The CDR3 here is CSPKSIVNTEAFF. CDR3 bases read: TGCAGTCCCAAATCGATAGTGAACACTGAA.

As concerns this clone: The read terminates 3 residues ahead of where the CDR3 ends, so the germline J gene completes it. The genes are TRBV5-1 and TRBJ1-2; 7 positions agree with TRBD1. Germline-derived CDR1 and CDR2 are SGHRS and YFSETQ. The CDR3 is made up of 14 amino acids. CDR3 DNA, as far as it was read: TGCGCCAGCAGCTCACAGACAGGGACGGTCGGC. It encodes CASSSQTGTVG. The whole CDR3 reads CASSSQTGTVGYTF.

As for this clone: The read ends 3 residues early relative to the CDR3; the germline J gene fills the gap. The rearrangement joins TRBV6-1 to TRBJ2-1; 9 bases map to TRBD2. The length of the CDR3 is 17 residues. The germline V gene has CDR1 MNHNS and CDR2 SASEGT. The V and J ends lost 2 bases and 5 bases, in that order; junction bases with no gene match: 10. CDR3 region: CASSEWRRGGGNNEQFF. CDR3 DNA (partial): TGTGCCAGCAGTGAATGGAGACGCGGGGGGGGAAACAATGAG.

Worth noting for this clone: With the read ending 3 residues before the CDR3 end, the germline J gene is used to fill in that end. The chain combines TRBV7-8 with TRBJ2-5; D uncertain. CDR3 size: 14 residues. The V and J ends lost 1 base and 3 bases respectively, with 9 bases between them. Germline CDR1 and CDR2: SGHVS and FQNEAQ. The CDR3 loop is CASSLVAGKETQYF. The covered CDR3 bases are TGTGCCAGCAGCTTAGTGGCAGGCAAAGAGACC. The full variable domain, its missing parts supplied by reference TRBV7-8 and TRBJ2-5, is GAGVSQSPRYKVAKRGQDVALRCDPISGHVSLFWYQQALGQGPEFLTYFQNEAQLDKSGLPSDRFFAERPEGSVSTLKIQRTQQEDSAVYLCASSLVAGKETQYFGPGTRLLVL.

A note on this clone: The sequenced fragment ends 3 residues before the CDR3 boundary, so the rest is inferred from the germline J gene. This rearrangement joins TRBV10-3 to TRBJ1-2, with unresolved D. CDR3 length equals 17 residues. Germline V gives CDR1 ENHRY, CDR2 SYGVKD. V shed 6 bases and J shed 6 bases, with 26 bases lying between them. CDR3 DNA, as far as it was read: TGTGCCATCAGACCCCGGAGGAGCGGCAGGCCACCCCATGGC. This translates into CAIRPRRSGRPPHG. The full-length CDR3 reads as CAIRPRRSGRPPHGYTF.

In regard to this clone: The read falls 3 residues short of the CDR3 end, and the missing part is taken from the germline J gene. This chain links TRBV19 with TRBJ2-3, with 14 bases that match TRBD2. The CDR3 covers 18 residues. Germline V lookup: CDR1 LNHDA, CDR2 SQIVND (reference sequence). The V segment lost 7 bases and the J segment 6 bases; nucleotides outside the gene matches: 15. CDR3 sequence reads: CASKTRMGLAGARDTQYF. The part of the CDR3 DNA that was read is TGTGCCAGTAAGACCAGAATGGGACTAGCGGGGGCTCGGGATACG.

In the case of this clone: Read coverage stops 3 residues before the CDR3 terminus; the germline J gene supplies the remainder. The V and J genes are TRBV5-1 and TRBJ2-1; weak D call: TRBD1 (6 bases). The length of the CDR3 is 16 residues. The V gene lost 0 bases and the J gene lost 4 bases, with 14 bases spanning the gap. Per the germline V gene, CDR1 is SGHRS and CDR2 is YFSETQ. The CDR3 protein is CASSLVQGTRYNEQFF. CDR3 DNA (partial): TGCGCCAGCAGCTTGGTGCAGGGGACGCGGTACAATGAG.

About this clone: The DNA ends 3 residues before the CDR3 does, and the rest of the CDR3 is filled in from the germline J gene. J is TRBJ1-5 and V is TRBV30; D is unclear. Germline loops: CDR1 GTSNPN, CDR2 SVGIG (reference sequence). V lost 3 bases and J lost 4, with 7 bases in between. CDR3 length equals 12 residues. The CDR3 DNA, read in part, is TGTGCCTGGAGGGCACCAAATCAGCCC. Protein product: CAWRAPNQP. The entire CDR3 protein is CAWRAPNQPQHF.

Concerning this clone: Sequencing ends 3 residues short of the CDR3 end; the germline J gene provides the rest. J is TRBJ1-2 and V is TRBV7-8, with 7 bases matching TRBD1. The CDR3 is made up of 14 amino acids. V lost 2 bases and J lost 6; bases outside the gene matches: 6. CDR1 is SGHVS, CDR2 FQNEAQ, per germline. CDR3 amino acids: CASSLTNRGDGYTF. Incomplete CDR3 DNA: TGTGCCAGCAGCTTAACAAACAGGGGAGATGGC.

For this clone: The read is 3 residues too short to cover the CDR3 end, so that end is filled in from the germline J gene. This chain connects TRBV7-9 to TRBJ1-2, with 10 positions matching TRBD1. The CDR3 spans 13 residues. Germline CDR1 SEHNR, CDR2 FQNEAQ (reference sequence). CDR3 protein: CASEKTGGLGYTF. Incomplete CDR3 DNA: TGTGCCAGCGAAAAGACAGGGGGCCTGGGC.

A note on this clone: The read ends 3 residues shy of where the CDR3 ends; the end is completed using the germline J gene. The rearrangement joins TRBV2 to TRBJ1-2, with D hard to call. The CDR3 spans 12 residues. Germline V gene lookup returns CDR1 SNHLY and CDR2 FYNNEI. The sequenced CDR3 bases are TGTGCCAGCAGCAGGAGCTCCTACGAC. Translation gives CASSRSSYD. The full CDR3 is CASSRSSYDYTF.

Worth noting for this clone: The read comes to an end 3 residues before the CDR3 does, leaving the germline J gene to fill in the end. V is TRBV28 and J is TRBJ2-7, with TRBD1 identical over 11 bases. The CDR3 loop spans 14 amino acids. Looked up from germline, CDR1 is MDHEN and CDR2 is SYDVKM. The V segment lost 8 bases and the J segment 1 base; nucleotides outside the gene matches: 4. The CDR3 loop reads CASVRDRGSYEQYF. The covered CDR3 bases are TGTGCCAGCGTAAGGGACAGGGGGTCCTACGAG. The entire variable domain, with the rest obtained from reference TRBV28 and TRBJ2-7, is as follows: DVKVTQSSRYLVKRTGEKVFLECVQDMDHENMFWYRQDPGLGLRLIYFSYDVKMKEKGDIPEGYSVSREKKERFSLILESASTNQTSMYLCASVRDRGSYEQYFGPGTRLTVT.

A remark on this clone: The DNA ends 3 residues before the CDR3 does, and the rest of the CDR3 is filled in from the germline J gene. The chain is built from TRBV13 and TRBJ2-2, with TRBD1 identical over 8 bases. CDR1 PRHDT and CDR2 FYEKMQ come from the germline V gene (reference sequence). The CDR3 consists of 16 residues. CDR3 protein: CASSSPEDRVMEKLFF. Incomplete CDR3 DNA: TGTGCCAGCAGCTCACCTGAGGACAGGGTTATGGAAAAG.

Details on this clone: The CDR3 is cut off 3 residues early in the read; its end comes from the germline J gene. The rearrangement joins TRBV7-9 to TRBJ1-1, with 9 bases lining up with TRBD1. Trimming took 5 bases from V and 4 from J; bases not matched to a gene: 8. The germline V gene has CDR1 SEHNR and CDR2 FQNEAQ (reference sequence). The CDR3 consists of 15 residues. This CDR3 reads CASSNSDRGATEAFF. The DNA read from the CDR3 is TGTGCCAGCAGCAATTCTGACAGGGGGGCCACTGAA.

In regard to this clone: The read finishes 3 residues shy of the CDR3 end, and the germline J gene is used to complete it. The chain uses TRBV29-1 and TRBJ2-5, with TRBD1 identical over 7 bases. There are 13 residues in the CDR3. Trimming at V came to 3 bases and at J to 4 bases, leaving 5 bases not matched to a gene. The germline CDR1 and CDR2 sequences are SQVTM and ANQGSEA. CDR3 DNA, as far as it was read: TGCAGCGTTGAGTTAGGGGGCAGAGAGACC. This gives the protein CSVELGGRET. The complete CDR3 protein is CSVELGGRETQYF.

For this clone: With the read ending 3 residues before the CDR3 end, the germline J gene is used to fill in that end. The chain links TRBV30 to TRBJ2-7; possible D gene TRBD2, 7 bases. V was clipped by 3 bases and J by 3 bases, with 15 bases between them. The germline V gene has CDR1 GTSNPN and CDR2 SVGIG (reference sequence). The CDR3 consists of 14 residues. CDR3 region: CAWRFAGAGYEQYF. CDR3 DNA, as far as it was read: TGTGCCTGGAGGTTTGCGGGGGCGGGCTACGAG. Full variable domain (outside the CDR3, taken from reference TRBV30 and TRBJ2-7): SQTIHQWPATLVQPVGSPLSLECTVEGTSNPNLYWYRQAAGRGLQLLFYSVGIGQISSEVPQNLSASRPQDRQFILSSKKLLLSDSGFYLCAWRFAGAGYEQYFGPGTRLTVT.

As regards this clone: With the read ending 3 residues before the CDR3 end, the germline J gene is used to fill in that end. J is TRBJ1-2 and V is TRBV7-9, with D hard to call. The germline CDR1 and CDR2 sequences are SEHNR and FQNEAQ (reference sequence). Trimming left V 5 bases short and J 6 bases short, with 10 bases between. This CDR3 has 12 amino acids. CDR3 bases read: TGTGCCAGCAGCCCAACACCAAATGGC. The encoded protein is CASSPTPNG. The whole CDR3 reads CASSPTPNGYTF.

For this clone: Sequencing ends 3 residues short of the CDR3 end; the germline J gene provides the rest. The chain joins TRBV7-8 to TRBJ2-5; D is perhaps TRBD2 (5 bases). V dropped 1 base and J dropped 5 bases, with 14 bases sitting between them. CDR3 length: 15 amino acids. The germline CDR1 and CDR2 sequences are SGHVS and FQNEAQ. The covered CDR3 bases are TGTGCCAGCAGCTTAGGGCTAGCTTCAAGGGAGACC. It yields the protein CASSLGLASRET. The entire CDR3 is CASSLGLASRETQYF.

About this clone: The junction differs from germline at one of its ends, possibly a read error. The read stops 3 residues short of the end of the CDR3; the missing end is completed from the germline J gene. The sample contains more than one DNA sequence encoding this CDR3. The V and J genes are TRBV18 and TRBJ1-3; D gene ambiguous. This CDR3 comprises 15 residues. Germline V gene sequence: CDR1 KGHSH, CDR2 LQKENI. CDR3 residues: CASSPRRVEGNTIYF. CDR3 DNA, as far as it was read: TGTGCCAGCTCACCAAGGAGGGTTGAAGGAAACACA.

As for this clone: The read comes to an end 3 residues before the CDR3 does, leaving the germline J gene to fill in the end. This chain links TRBV7-2 with TRBJ2-5; no clear D. V lost 0 bases, J lost 3 bases, and 8 bases lay in between. The CDR3 extends over 14 amino acids. CDR1 SGHTA and CDR2 FQGNSA come from the germline V gene. The chain's CDR3 is CASSLAATKETQYF. Partial CDR3 DNA: TGTGCCAGCAGCTTAGCGGCTACTAAAGAGACC.

Notes on this clone: Sequencing ends 3 residues short of the CDR3 end; the germline J gene provides the rest. This rearrangement joins TRBV20-1 to TRBJ2-3; 8 bases are shared with TRBD1. V dropped 0 bases and J dropped 3; count of bases not matched to a gene: 14. The germline CDR1 and CDR2 sequences are DFQATT and SNEGSKA (reference sequence). The CDR3 sequence is 18 residues long. Incomplete CDR3 DNA: TGCAGTGCTAGAGATGGCGGACAGGGTAGTGGTGCAACAGATACG. Its translation is CSARDGGQGSGATDT. In full, the CDR3 is CSARDGGQGSGATDTQYF.

On this clone itself: The CDR3 extends 3 residues past the end of the read, so its final part is completed from the germline J gene. The rearrangement joins TRBV30 to TRBJ2-2; D is unclear. Looked up from germline, CDR1 is GTSNPN and CDR2 is SVGIG (reference sequence). The CDR3 loop spans 14 amino acids. This CDR3 reads CAWSQNRHGEKLFF. The sequenced CDR3 bases are TGTGCCTGGAGCCAGAACCGCCATGGTGAAAAG. Complete variable domain (other parts from reference TRBV30 and TRBJ2-2): SQTIHQWPATLVQPVGSPLSLECTVEGTSNPNLYWYRQAAGRGLQLLFYSVGIGQISSEVPQNLSASRPQDRQFILSSKKLLLSDSGFYLCAWSQNRHGEKLFFGEGSRLTVL.

For this clone: The observed sequence ends 3 residues before the CDR3 terminus, with the missing tail filled in from the germline J gene. This chain uses TRBV10-1 with TRBJ2-5; 12 nucleotides line up with TRBD1. CDR1 and CDR2 (germline): WNHNN, SYGVQD (reference sequence). Trimming cost V 0 bases and J 7 bases; bases outside gene matches: 6. The CDR3 has 16 residues. Incomplete CDR3 DNA: TGCGCCAGCAGTGAGTCGCCCGGGACAGGGGGCGTGACC. This encodes CASSESPGTGGVT. The entire CDR3 sequence reads CASSESPGTGGVTQYF.

The part of the CDR3 DNA that was read is TGTGCCAGCAGCAGAAGCAAGGGTAGCAATCAGCCC. Protein sequence: CASSRSKGSNQP. The full CDR3 sequence reads CASSRSKGSNQPQHF. The chain has TRBV7-9 and TRBJ1-5, with D unclear. The read finishes 3 residues shy of the CDR3 end, and the germline J gene is used to complete it. Germline V CDR1 and CDR2: SEHNR, FQNEAQ (reference sequence). CDR3 size: 15 residues. Trimming left V 5 bases short and J 0 bases short, with 11 bases between.

On this clone: The DNA ends 3 residues before the CDR3 does, and the rest of the CDR3 is filled in from the germline J gene. The V call is TRBV14, the J call TRBJ2-5, with D possibly being TRBD2 (7 bases). The CDR3 runs 16 residues. CDR1 SGHDN and CDR2 FVKESK come from the germline V gene. Trimming pared 1 base from V and 7 bases from J, leaving 19 bases between. This CDR3 reads CASSQGVGGRLWTQYF. CDR3 DNA (partial): TGTGCCAGCAGCCAAGGTGTCGGGGGGCGACTGTGGACC.